The clone carrying this TCR beta chain was recorded only once. This record belongs to a study of Graves' ophthalmopathy and Graves' hyperthyroidism. As the template, RNA transcripts were used to amplify TCR beta CDR3 regions. After a first-round RT-PCR with HTBI primers, a second-round multiplex PCR was run. TCRdb passed the multiplex PCR reads through MiXCR, listing each CDR3 protein once. The repertoire holds around 40,000 distinct CDR3 sequences, with 40% to 65% as singletons. Germline CDR1 ENHRY, CDR2 SYGVKD. J was trimmed by 5 bases and V by 4 bases; bases with no gene match: 5. The length of the CDR3 is 14 residues.

The sample comprised peripheral blood. The V call is TRBV10-3, the J call TRBJ2-5, with 9 bases identical to TRBD2. The receptor was isolated from an adult man with Graves' ophthalmopathy. The CDR3 reads CAISVRREGETQYF. CDR3 coding DNA: TGTGCCATCAGTGTAAGGCGGGAGGGTGAGACCCAGTACTTC.